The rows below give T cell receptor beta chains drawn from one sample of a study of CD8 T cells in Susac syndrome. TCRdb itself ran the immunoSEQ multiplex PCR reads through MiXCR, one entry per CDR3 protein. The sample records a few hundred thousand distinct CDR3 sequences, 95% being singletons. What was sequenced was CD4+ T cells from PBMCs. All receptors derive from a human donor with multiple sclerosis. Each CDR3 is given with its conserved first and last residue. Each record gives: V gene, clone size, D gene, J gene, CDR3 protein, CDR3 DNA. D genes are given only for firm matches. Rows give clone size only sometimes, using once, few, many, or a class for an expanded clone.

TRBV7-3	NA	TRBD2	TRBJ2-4	CASSLGGSSENIQYF	TGTGCCAGCAGCTTAGGCGGGAGCTCAGAAAACATTCAGTACTTC
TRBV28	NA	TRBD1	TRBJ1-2	CASRSQGTGYTF	TGTGCCAGCAGATCACAGGGGACTGGCTACACCTTC
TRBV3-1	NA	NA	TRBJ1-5	CASSQVGGNNQPQHF	TGTGCCAGCAGCCAAGTAGGCGGAAACAATCAGCCCCAGCATTTT
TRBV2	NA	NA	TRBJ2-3	CASTVAGFTDTQYF	TGTGCCAGCACTGTCGCGGGATTCACAGATACGCAGTATTTT
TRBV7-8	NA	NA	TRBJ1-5	CASSLARVLNQPQHF	TGTGCCAGCAGCTTAGCGCGGGTCCTAAATCAGCCCCAGCATTTT
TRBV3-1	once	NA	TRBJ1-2	CASSQVLRGNGYTF	TGTGCCAGCAGCCAAGTTCTTAGAGGGAATGGCTACACCTTC
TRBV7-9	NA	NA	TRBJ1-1	CASSFSLNTEAFF	TGTGCCAGCAGCTTCTCATTGAACACTGAAGCTTTCTTT
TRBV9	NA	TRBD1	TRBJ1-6	CASSVGETGSSPLHF	TGTGCCAGCAGCGTAGGTGAGACAGGGTCTTCACCCCTCCACTTT
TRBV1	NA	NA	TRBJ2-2	CTSSQDLVNRGLTGELFF	TGCACCAGCAGCCAAGATCTTGTAAACAGGGGGCTTACCGGGGAGCTGTTTTTT
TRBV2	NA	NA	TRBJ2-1	CASSELSGEANEQFF	TGTGCCAGCAGTGAACTTTCCGGGGAGGCCAATGAGCAGTTCTTC
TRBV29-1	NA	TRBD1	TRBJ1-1	CSAYGQGVNTEAFF	TGCAGCGCCTACGGACAGGGGGTGAACACTGAAGCTTTCTTT
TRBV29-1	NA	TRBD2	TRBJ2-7	CSAKLGRDLGEQYF	TGCAGCGCCAAACTGGGGAGGGATCTTGGCGAGCAGTACTTC
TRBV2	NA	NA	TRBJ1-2	CASHREGNGYTF	TGTGCCAGCCACAGGGAGGGTAATGGCTACACCTTC
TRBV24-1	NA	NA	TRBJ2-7	CATSPLRDEQYF	TGTGCCACAAGCCCACTCCGGGACGAGCAGTACTTC
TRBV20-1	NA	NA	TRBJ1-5	CSARQSKGGNQPQHF	TGCAGTGCTAGACAGAGCAAGGGAGGGAATCAGCCCCAGCATTTT
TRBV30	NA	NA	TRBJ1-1	CAWSSWGHLNTEAFF	TGTGCCTGGAGTTCCTGGGGCCACCTGAACACTGAAGCTTTCTTT
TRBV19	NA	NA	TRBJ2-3	CASSIVTGTGEQYF	TGTGCCAGTAGTATAGTAACCGGAACCGGGGAGCAGTATTTT
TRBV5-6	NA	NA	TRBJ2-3	CASSLDAGTATDTQYF	TGTGCCAGCAGCCTGGACGCGGGAACGGCCACAGATACGCAGTATTTT
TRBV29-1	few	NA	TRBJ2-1	CSVDRRNVNEQFF	TGCAGCGTTGACCGGCGGAACGTCAATGAGCAGTTCTTC
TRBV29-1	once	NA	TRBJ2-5	CSVGEGRETQYF	TGCAGCGTTGGAGAAGGGAGAGAGACCCAGTACTTC
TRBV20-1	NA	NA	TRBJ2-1	CSASHGTLLGEQFF	TGCAGTGCTAGTCACGGGACTTTGCTTGGTGAGCAGTTCTTC
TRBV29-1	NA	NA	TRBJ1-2	CSVRGGRDYGYTF	TGCAGCGTGCGAGGAGGCCGGGACTATGGCTACACCTTC
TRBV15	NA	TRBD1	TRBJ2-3	CATSPRDRTTDTQYF	TGTGCCACCAGCCCTCGGGACAGGACAACTGATACGCAGTATTTT
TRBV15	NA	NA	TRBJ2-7	CATSRDKPSYEQYF	TGTGCCACCAGCAGAGATAAACCGTCCTACGAGCAGTACTTC
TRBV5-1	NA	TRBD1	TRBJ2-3	CASSLRTGGGDTQYF	TGCGCCAGCAGCTTGAGGACAGGGGGCGGAGATACGCAGTATTTT
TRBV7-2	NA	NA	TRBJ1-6	CASSLEGRNSPLHF	TGTGCCAGCAGCTTGGAGGGGAGAAATTCACCCCTCCACTTT
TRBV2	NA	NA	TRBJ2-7	CASSEGPGGGGKEQYF	TGTGCCAGCAGTGAAGGACCCGGTGGAGGGGGCAAGGAGCAGTACTTC
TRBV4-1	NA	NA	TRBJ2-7	CASSQGAGIFGQYF	TGCGCCAGCAGCCAGGGGGCGGGAATCTTTGGGCAGTACTTC
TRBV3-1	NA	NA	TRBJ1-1	CASSPRPTGNTEAFF	TGTGCCAGCAGCCCTCGACCGACAGGTAACACTGAAGCTTTCTTT
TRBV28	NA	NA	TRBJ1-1	CASSLAGRITEAFF	TGTGCCAGCAGCCTGGCAGGGAGGATCACTGAAGCTTTCTTT
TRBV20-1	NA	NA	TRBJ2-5	CSARDSLRPVATQYF	TGCAGTGCTAGAGATTCTCTACGCCCCGTCGCGACCCAGTACTTC
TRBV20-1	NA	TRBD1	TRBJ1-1	CSATDRGFDFF	TGCAGTGCTACGGACAGGGGCTTTGATTTCTTT
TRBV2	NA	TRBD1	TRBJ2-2	CASGTANTGELFF	TGTGCCAGCGGGACAGCCAACACCGGGGAGCTGTTTTTT